Listed below are T cell receptor beta chains from one sample, sequenced in a study of blood T cell repertoires in COVID-19. Measured with immunoSEQ multiplex PCR; TCRdb has only the in-frame clones, and not every one. The table records approximately 260,000 clones, approximately 80% of them present only once. The material sequenced was peripheral blood. Receptors were obtained from a woman aged 80 or over with active or convalescent COVID-19. The CDR3 runs from the conserved cysteine through the conserved F or W. D genes are given only for firm matches. Where a row states a size, it is once, few, many or the class of an expanded clone; other rows omit it.

V gene: TRBV6-1
clone size: -
J gene: TRBJ2-1
D gene: -
CDR3 protein: CASSELPAGGEQFF
CDR3 DNA: TGTGCCAGCAGTGAATTACCAGCTGGAGGCGAGCAGTTCTTC

V gene: TRBV6-7
clone size: -
J gene: TRBJ2-6
D gene: TRBD1
CDR3 protein: CASSYPGGYSSGANVLTF
CDR3 DNA: TGTGCCAGCAGTTACCCAGGGGGCTATAGCTCTGGGGCCAACGTCCTGACTTTC

V gene: TRBV7-9
clone size: -
J gene: TRBJ1-3
D gene: -
CDR3 protein: CASSLDWQDGNTIYF
CDR3 DNA: TGTGCCAGCAGCTTAGATTGGCAGGATGGAAACACCATATATTTT

V gene: TRBV3-1/TRBV3-2
clone size: -
J gene: TRBJ2-3
D gene: -
CDR3 protein: CASSRLAGDTQYF
CDR3 DNA: TGTGCCAGCAGCCGATTAGCTGGAGATACGCAGTATTTT

V gene: TRBV28
clone size: -
J gene: TRBJ2-3
D gene: -
CDR3 protein: CASSSPFTDTQYF
CDR3 DNA: TGTGCCAGCAGCTCCCCTTTCACAGATACGCAGTATTTT

V gene: TRBV19
clone size: -
J gene: TRBJ2-7
D gene: TRBD2
CDR3 protein: CASSSIAGGPYEQYF
CDR3 DNA: TGTGCCAGTAGTTCTATAGCGGGAGGTCCCTACGAGCAGTACTTC

V gene: TRBV7-8
clone size: -
J gene: TRBJ1-5
D gene: -
CDR3 protein: CASSLGTGPWPQHF
CDR3 DNA: TGTGCCAGCAGCTTAGGTACAGGTCCGTGGCCCCAGCATTTT

V gene: TRBV28
clone size: -
J gene: TRBJ1-6
D gene: -
CDR3 protein: CASSLLGAGNSPLHF
CDR3 DNA: TGTGCCAGCAGTTTATTGGGGGCAGGTAATTCACCCCTCCACTTT

V gene: TRBV28
clone size: -
J gene: TRBJ1-4
D gene: -
CDR3 protein: CASTGTLNEKLFF
CDR3 DNA: TGTGCCAGCACAGGGACTTTAAATGAAAAACTGTTTTTT

V gene: TRBV3-1/TRBV3-2
clone size: -
J gene: TRBJ1-4
D gene: -
CDR3 protein: CASSQSGGEKLFF
CDR3 DNA: TGTGCCAGCAGCCAATCCGGGGGAGAAAAACTGTTTTTT

V gene: TRBV5-1
clone size: once
J gene: TRBJ1-1
D gene: -
CDR3 protein: CASSLNGGVSNTEAFF
CDR3 DNA: TGCGCCAGCAGCTTGAACGGGGGAGTATCGAACACTGAAGCTTTCTTT

V gene: TRBV7-2
clone size: few
J gene: TRBJ1-5
D gene: -
CDR3 protein: CASSLQQGSNQPQHF
CDR3 DNA: TGTGCCAGCAGCCTACAACAGGGCTCCAATCAGCCCCAGCATTTT